This T cell receptor (beta chain) is drawn from a study of blood T cell repertoires in COVID-19. Overall study context: PBMCs, B-cell-depleted T cells, or T cells provided the cDNA or gDNA that made up the material.

Libraries were prepared by immunoSEQ multiplex PCR; TCRdb keeps only in-frame clonotypes and omits some of them. Among about 100,000 clones, 70% to 90% were seen once, and the ten largest hold around 6.9%. With 0 bases clipped from V and 6 bases from J, the junction kept 3 bases outside the gene matches. Germline V lookup: CDR1 SNHLY, CDR2 FYNNEI. This CDR3 has 16 amino acids. Sample: peripheral blood. The chain joins TRBV2 to TRBJ2-1; TRBD2 matches at 12 bases. The sequence came from a woman aged 60-75 years with acute or convalescent COVID-19. The CDR3 DNA follows: TGTGCCAGCAGTGAAGCGCTGACTAGCGGGGGCAATGAGCAGTTCTTC. Its translation: CASSEALTSGGNEQFF.